This T cell receptor beta chain was found in a study of blood T cell repertoires in COVID-19. Looking at the study overall: Collection of acute and convalescent COVID-19 samples took place in the United States, Italy and Spain.

TCRdb keeps only in-frame clones here, not all; method: immunoSEQ multiplex PCR. The sample contains roughly 150,000 clones, approximately 80% of which appear only once. The J segment lost 8 bases and the V segment lost 6 bases, leaving 5 bases of the junction unmatched. The CDR3 is 12 residues long. CDR1 and CDR2 from the germline V gene are MNHEY and SVGAGI. The clonotype originates from a woman aged 80 or older with acute or convalescent COVID-19. The sequenced material came from peripheral blood. The V call is TRBV6-5, the J call TRBJ1-2, with 8 bases matching TRBD1. The CDR3 reads CASRRTGFGYTF. The DNA of the CDR3 is TGTGCCAGCAGGAGGACAGGGTTCGGCTACACCTTC.